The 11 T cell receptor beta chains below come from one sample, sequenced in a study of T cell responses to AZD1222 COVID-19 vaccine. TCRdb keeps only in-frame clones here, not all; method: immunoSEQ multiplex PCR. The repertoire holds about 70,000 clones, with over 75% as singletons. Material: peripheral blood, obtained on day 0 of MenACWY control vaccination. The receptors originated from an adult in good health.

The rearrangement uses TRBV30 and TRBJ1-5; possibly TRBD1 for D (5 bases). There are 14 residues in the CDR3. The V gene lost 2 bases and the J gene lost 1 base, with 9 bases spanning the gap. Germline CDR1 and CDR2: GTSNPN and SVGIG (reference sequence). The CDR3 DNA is TGTGCCTGGAGTCAGGGACTCAGCAATCAGCCCCAGCATTTT. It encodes CAWSQGLSNQPQHF.

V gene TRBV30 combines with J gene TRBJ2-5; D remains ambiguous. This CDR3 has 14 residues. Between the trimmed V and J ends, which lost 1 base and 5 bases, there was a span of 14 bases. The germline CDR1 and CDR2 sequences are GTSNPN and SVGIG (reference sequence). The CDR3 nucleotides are TGTGCCTGGAGTGGTAAGGGCTTCAGGGAGACCCAGTACTTC. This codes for CAWSGKGFRETQYF.

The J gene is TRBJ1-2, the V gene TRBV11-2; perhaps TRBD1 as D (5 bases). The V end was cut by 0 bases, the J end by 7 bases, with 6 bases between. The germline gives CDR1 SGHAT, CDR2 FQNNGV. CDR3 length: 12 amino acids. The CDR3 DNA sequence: TGTGCCAGCAGCTTAGAGGGGGTTGGCTACACCTTC. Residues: CASSLEGVGYTF.

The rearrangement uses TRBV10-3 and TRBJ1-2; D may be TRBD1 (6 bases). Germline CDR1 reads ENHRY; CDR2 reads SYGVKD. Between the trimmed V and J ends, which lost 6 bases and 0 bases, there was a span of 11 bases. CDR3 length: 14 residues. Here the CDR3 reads CAISRDIANYGYTF. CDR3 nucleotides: TGTGCCATCAGCCGGGACATAGCTAACTATGGCTACACCTTC.

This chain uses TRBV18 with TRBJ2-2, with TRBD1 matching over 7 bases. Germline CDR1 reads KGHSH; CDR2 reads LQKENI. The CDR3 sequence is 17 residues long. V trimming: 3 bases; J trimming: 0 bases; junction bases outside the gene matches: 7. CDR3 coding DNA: TGTGCCAGCTCACCGGGACAGATAAATTCGAACACCGGGGAGCTGTTTTTT. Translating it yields CASSPGQINSNTGELFF.

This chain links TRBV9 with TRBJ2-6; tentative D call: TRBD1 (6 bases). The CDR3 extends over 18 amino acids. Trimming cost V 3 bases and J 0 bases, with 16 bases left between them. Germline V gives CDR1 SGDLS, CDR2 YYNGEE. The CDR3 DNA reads TGTGCCAGCAGCGCCGGAACAGGGTCCTCCTCTGGGGCCAACGTCCTGACTTTC. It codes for CASSAGTGSSSGANVLTF.

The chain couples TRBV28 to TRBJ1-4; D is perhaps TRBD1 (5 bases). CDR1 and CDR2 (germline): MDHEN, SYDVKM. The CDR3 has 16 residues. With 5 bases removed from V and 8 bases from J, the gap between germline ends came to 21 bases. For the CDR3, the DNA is TGTGCCAGCAGTCCTCTGGGACTCACCCGTCGGGAAAAACTGTTTTTT. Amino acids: CASSPLGLTRREKLFF.

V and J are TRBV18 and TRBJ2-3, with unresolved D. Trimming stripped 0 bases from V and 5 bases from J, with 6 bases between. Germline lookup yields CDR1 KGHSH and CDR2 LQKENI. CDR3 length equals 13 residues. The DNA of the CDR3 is TGTGCCAGCTCACCACCTGGGGAAGATACGCAGTATTTT. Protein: CASSPPGEDTQYF.

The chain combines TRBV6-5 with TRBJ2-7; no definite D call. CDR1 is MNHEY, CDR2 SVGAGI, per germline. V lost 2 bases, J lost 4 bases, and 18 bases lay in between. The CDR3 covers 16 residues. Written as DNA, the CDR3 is TGTGCCAGCAGTTACGGTAGGACGACGGCCGATTACGAGCAGTACTTC. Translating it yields CASSYGRTTADYEQYF.

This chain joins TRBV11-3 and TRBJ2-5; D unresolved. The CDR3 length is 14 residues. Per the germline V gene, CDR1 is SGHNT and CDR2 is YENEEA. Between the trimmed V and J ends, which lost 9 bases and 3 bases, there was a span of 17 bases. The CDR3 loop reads CARAWPRSKETQYF. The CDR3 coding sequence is TGTGCCAGAGCATGGCCCCGGTCCAAAGAGACCCAGTACTTC.

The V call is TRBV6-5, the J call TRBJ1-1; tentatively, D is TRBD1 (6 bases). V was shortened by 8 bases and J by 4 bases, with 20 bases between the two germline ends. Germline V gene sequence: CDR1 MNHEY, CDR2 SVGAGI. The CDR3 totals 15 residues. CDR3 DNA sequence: TGTGCCAGCGCCCCTGGGGGGGCAGGGGCCACTGAAGCTTTCTTT. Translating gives CASAPGGAGATEAFF.